The source of this T cell receptor (beta chain) is a study of vaccination and CD4 T cells after COVID-19. In the study overall: With a range of 35 to 161, the median interval from diagnosis to drawing post-COVID samples was approximately 100 days.

The treatment is: roughly 10-day PBMC culture with coronavirus spike peptide pools or control peptides (ViraFEST assay). Following expansion of antigen-specific T cells with peptide pools, ViraFEST then sequenced TCRs. Per-well cultures of millions of PBMCs received roughly 9.8 IU/ml IL-2 and about 9.6 ug/ml peptide pools. Remarks on this clonotype: The antigen is not known.

The germline CDR1 and CDR2 sequences are DFQATT and SNEGSKA (reference sequence). This CDR3 region has 16 residues. V lost 1 base, J lost 13 bases, and 16 bases stayed unmatched. An Oncomine TCR Beta short-read assay was used to sequence the DNA from cultured CD4+ T cells. TCRdb reanalysed the PCR reads using MiXCR and keeps one entry per CDR3 protein. This sample has roughly 14,000 distinct CDR3 sequences, with almost 50% found just once. The V call is TRBV20-1, the J call TRBJ1-6; TRBD1 agrees at 7 bases. Sequencing was performed on cultured CD4+ T cells from blood, taken after SARS-CoV-2 vaccination. The receptor's source is a human donor with COVID-19. This chain's CDR3 is CSARGGGGGQILPLHF. The CDR3 bases are TGCAGTGCTAGAGGGGGGGGAGGGGGACAGATCCTTCCCCTCCACTTT.